The 17 T cell receptor beta chains below were found in one sample sequenced in a study of response to subunit inactivated influenza vaccine. TCRdb independently ran MiXCR on the RT-PCR reads; one entry per CDR3 protein. Of hundreds of thousands of distinct CDR3 sequences listed, 6% to 9% are singletons. The sequenced sample was PBMCs from blood, obtained approximately 25 months after vaccination. The receptors were sampled from a man between 50 and 69 years old who received an inactivated influenza vaccine.

This rearrangement joins TRBV3-1 to TRBJ2-7, with D possibly being TRBD2 (6 bases). CDR1 and CDR2 (germline): LGHDT, YNNKEL (reference sequence). This CDR3 spans 15 amino acids. V shed 1 base and J shed 3 bases, with 13 bases lying between them. This chain's CDR3 is CASSQVRDALYEQYF. CDR3 nucleotide sequence: TGTGCCAGCAGCCAAGTGCGGGACGCCCTCTACGAGCAGTACTTC.

This clonotype occurred many times. The V gene is TRBV3-1, the J gene TRBJ2-5; TRBD1 agrees at 8 bases. V was pared by 5 bases and J by 5 bases, with 7 bases of the junction left unmatched. CDR1 is LGHDT, CDR2 YNNKEL, per germline (reference sequence). This CDR3 region has 14 residues. The CDR3 here is CASSSQTGVETQYF. The CDR3 coding sequence is TGTGCCAGCAGCTCCCAGACAGGGGTCGAGACCCAGTACTTC.

The rearrangement joins TRBV5-5 to TRBJ2-1; D may be TRBD1 or TRBD2 (5 bases each). The ends were cut back, 4 bases at V and 4 bases at J, with 18 bases in the middle. Germline CDR1 is SGHKS and CDR2 is YYEKEE (reference sequence). The CDR3 is 16 amino acids. CDR3 amino acids: CASSRGSGRNYNEQFF. The CDR3 bases are TGTGCCAGCAGCCGAGGATCGGGACGGAATTACAATGAGCAGTTCTTC.

This clonotype has a count of ten or more. This rearrangement joins TRBV28 to TRBJ2-1; the D is unclear. Trimming shortened V by 3 bases and J by 4 bases, and 7 bases separated the two germline ends. Germline CDR1 reads MDHEN; CDR2 reads SYDVKM. This CDR3 is built from 13 residues. In nucleotides, the CDR3 is TGTGCCAGCAGTTTCCGCATTTACAATGAGCAGTTCTTC. Residues: CASSFRIYNEQFF.

In this sample, this clonotype turned up many times. The rearrangement links TRBV10-3 to TRBJ2-7, with D perhaps matching TRBD1 (6 bases). V lost 8 bases to trimming and J lost 0 bases, with 14 bases between them. CDR1 ENHRY and CDR2 SYGVKD come from the germline V gene. There are 14 residues in the CDR3. CDR3 sequence: CAIRKGDISYEQYF. The CDR3 nucleotides are TGTGCCATCCGGAAGGGGGACATCTCCTACGAGCAGTACTTC.

There are a few counts of this clonotype. This sequence joins TRBV5-1 and TRBJ1-5; 9 nucleotides line up with TRBD1. Germline V gene lookup returns CDR1 SGHRS and CDR2 YFSETQ. The CDR3 totals 15 residues. Unmatched junction bases numbered 12, after V lost 4 bases and J lost 10 bases. Here the CDR3 DNA reads TGCGCCAGCAGCCGGGAGGGACAGGGCTCGACACCCCAGCATTTT. Translated, it gives CASSREGQGSTPQHF.

This clonotype showed up just a few times. The CDR3 bases are TGTGCCAGCAGTTTACCTTATACCGGGGAGCTGTTTTTT. Translated: CASSLPYTGELFF. This chain uses TRBV28 with TRBJ2-2; D not certain. Trimming pared 2 bases from V and 5 bases from J, leaving 6 bases between. Germline CDR1 and CDR2: MDHEN and SYDVKM. This CDR3 contains 13 residues.

About this clonotype: A read error may explain this, as a much larger clone is one base away. V and J are TRBV7-6 and TRBJ2-1; D may be TRBD2 (5 bases). The CDR3 consists of 15 residues. Per germline, CDR1 SGHVS and CDR2 FNYEAQ. The CDR3, as DNA: TGTGCCAGCAGCGAAGCAGAGGGCTTCTACATTGAGCAGTTCTTC. Encoded protein: CASSEAEGFYIEQFF.

The V call is TRBV6-1, the J call TRBJ2-1, with D perhaps matching TRBD2 (6 bases). The CDR3 covers 15 residues. Germline lookup yields CDR1 MNHNS and CDR2 SASEGT. V was trimmed by 6 bases and J by 1 base, leaving 13 bases between them. CDR3 sequence reads: CASSPKRVSYNEQFF. The CDR3 DNA sequence: TGTGCCAGCAGCCCTAAGCGGGTTTCCTACAATGAGCAGTTCTTC.

This clonotype was observed a handful of times. V is TRBV20-1 and J is TRBJ1-1; the D gene is possibly TRBD1 (5 bases). The germline V gene has CDR1 DFQATT and CDR2 SNEGSKA (reference sequence). This CDR3 is 12 amino acids long. V was trimmed by 0 bases and J by 7 bases, leaving 9 bases between them. The CDR3 is CSAREGPREAFF. The CDR3 coding sequence is TGCAGTGCTAGAGAGGGACCGCGTGAAGCTTTCTTT.

This clonotype has a count of ten or more. The gene calls are TRBV4-3 and TRBJ2-2; the D gene is possibly TRBD1 (6 bases). The CDR3 is 15 amino acids. Germline CDR1 reads LGHNA; CDR2 reads YSLEER. V gave up 0 bases and J gave up 5 bases, with 10 bases separating them. In nucleotides, the CDR3 is TGCGCCAGCAGCCAAGACAGGGGTGTAACCGGGGAGCTGTTTTTT. Its translation: CASSQDRGVTGELFF.

The rearrangement joins TRBV4-2 to TRBJ1-5; 8 bases line up with TRBD1. V was pared by 3 bases and J by 9 bases, with 7 bases of the junction left unmatched. The germline V gene encodes CDR1 LGHNA and CDR2 YNFKEQ. This CDR3 has 14 residues. CDR3 sequence (DNA): TGTGCCAGCAGCCAGCACAGGGGGAGTTGGCCCCAGCATTTT. This sequence encodes CASSQHRGSWPQHF.

This chain links TRBV20-1 with TRBJ2-7, with D possibly matching TRBD1 (5 bases). This CDR3 is 12 amino acids long. The germline V and J ends were trimmed by 0 bases and 3 bases, with 6 bases remaining between them. The germline CDR1 and CDR2 sequences are DFQATT and SNEGSKA (reference sequence). The CDR3 spells CSAREQGYEQYF. CDR3 nucleotides: TGCAGTGCTAGAGAGCAGGGCTACGAGCAGTACTTC.

This rearrangement joins TRBV6-2 or TRBV6-3 to TRBJ2-7; a weak D match, TRBD2 (5 bases). CDR3 length: 14 residues. V was shortened by 0 bases and J by 3 bases, with 9 bases between the two germline ends. CDR1 is MNHEY, CDR2 SVGEGT, per germline. The chain's CDR3 is CASSYSDLIYEQYF. The DNA for the CDR3 is TGTGCCAGCAGTTACTCGGACTTGATCTACGAGCAGTACTTC.

V and J are TRBV4-3 and TRBJ2-5; D unclear. Germline assignment: CDR1 LGHNA and CDR2 YSLEER. The V end lost 0 bases, the J end lost 4 bases, and 12 bases lay between the germline ends. The CDR3 sequence is 15 residues long. Here the CDR3 DNA reads TGCGCCAGCAGCCAAGATTTAGACCCCGGAGAGACCCAGTACTTC. It is translated as CASSQDLDPGETQYF.

This clonotype was seen only a few times. V usage is TRBV4-3 and J usage is TRBJ1-6, with D unresolved. Per the germline V gene, CDR1 is LGHNA and CDR2 is YSLEER. The CDR3 has 13 amino acids. Trimming shortened V by 8 bases and J by 7 bases, and 12 bases separated the two germline ends. DNA of the CDR3: TGCGCCAGCTCTCTTACGGAAAATTCACCCCTCCACTTT. This translates into CASSLTENSPLHF.

The chain links TRBV12-3 or TRBV12-4 to TRBJ2-1; D gene uncertain. The length of the CDR3 is 16 residues. Trimming removed 3 bases at V and 14 bases at J, with 26 bases between. This chain's CDR3 is CASSLSWPVDSPREFF. The CDR3 nucleotides are TGTGCCAGCAGTTTGAGTTGGCCCGTAGACTCGCCGCGAGAGTTCTTC.